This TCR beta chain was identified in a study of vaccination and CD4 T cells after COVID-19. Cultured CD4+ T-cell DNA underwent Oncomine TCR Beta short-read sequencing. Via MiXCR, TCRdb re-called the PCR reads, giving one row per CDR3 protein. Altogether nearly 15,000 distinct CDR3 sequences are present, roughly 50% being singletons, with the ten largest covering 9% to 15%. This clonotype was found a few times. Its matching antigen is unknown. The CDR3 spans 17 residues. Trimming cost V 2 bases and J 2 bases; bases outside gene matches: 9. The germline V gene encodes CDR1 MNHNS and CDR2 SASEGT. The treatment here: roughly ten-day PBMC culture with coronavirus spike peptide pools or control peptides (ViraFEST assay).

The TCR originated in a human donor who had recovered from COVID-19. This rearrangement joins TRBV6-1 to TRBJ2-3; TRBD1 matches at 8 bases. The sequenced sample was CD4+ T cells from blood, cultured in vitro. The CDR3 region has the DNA TGTGCCAGCAGTGAAAGGCTGACAGGGGAATACACAGATACGCAGTATTTT. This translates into CASSERLTGEYTDTQYF.